This T cell receptor (beta chain) was sequenced for a study of blood T cell repertoires in COVID-19. Whole-study context: The study drew acute and convalescent COVID-19 samples from the United States, Italy and Spain.

This CDR3 is 13 amino acids long. Per germline, CDR1 KGHSH and CDR2 LQKENI. Deletions cut 3 bases from V and 2 bases from J, with 7 bases between. Measured with immunoSEQ multiplex PCR; TCRdb has only the in-frame clones, and not every one. This table holds 90,000 to 120,000 clones, over 60% found once. Material: peripheral blood. The source of this sequence is a man in his 70s with acute or convalescent COVID-19. The rearrangement uses TRBV18 and TRBJ1-2; D gene unclear. DNA of the CDR3: TGTGCCAGCTCACCGGGCAGCAACTATGGCTACACCTTC. It yields the protein CASSPGSNYGYTF.